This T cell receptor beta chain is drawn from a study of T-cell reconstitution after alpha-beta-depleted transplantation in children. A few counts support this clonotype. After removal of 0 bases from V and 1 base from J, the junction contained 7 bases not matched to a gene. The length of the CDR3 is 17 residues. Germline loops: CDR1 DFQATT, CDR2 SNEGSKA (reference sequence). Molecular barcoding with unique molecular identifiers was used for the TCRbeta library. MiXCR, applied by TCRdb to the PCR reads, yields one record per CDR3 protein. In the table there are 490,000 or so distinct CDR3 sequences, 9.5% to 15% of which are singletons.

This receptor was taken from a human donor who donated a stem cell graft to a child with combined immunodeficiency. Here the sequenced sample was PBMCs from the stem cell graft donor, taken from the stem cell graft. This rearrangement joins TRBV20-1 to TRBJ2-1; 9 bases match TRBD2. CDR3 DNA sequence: TGCAGTGCTAGAGATCAGGGCGGGAGGGCTTCCTACAATGAGCAGTTCTTC. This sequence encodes CSARDQGGRASYNEQFF.